The 13 T cell receptor beta chains below come from one sample, sequenced in a study of human thymus T cells. Using immunoSEQ multiplex PCR, the repertoire was profiled, and TCRdb retains in-frame clones only, with some absent. The table has around 130,000 clones, 90% to 95% seen once. Corrective heart surgery yielded the resections from which the thymus tissue came. The sample comprised thymus tissue. All receptors come from a boy under two years old with a congenital heart defect but otherwise immunologically healthy.

This chain joins TRBV4-3 and TRBJ1-1; maybe TRBD1 (6 bases). CDR3 length: 16 amino acids. Trimming left V 0 bases short and J 2 bases short, with 13 bases between. Germline lookup yields CDR1 LGHNA and CDR2 YSLEER. CDR3 region: CASSQEGADSNTEAFF. The CDR3 bases are TGCGCCAGCAGCCAAGAGGGGGCGGACAGCAACACTGAAGCTTTCTTT.

The V gene is TRBV6-6, the J gene TRBJ2-7; D is perhaps TRBD1 (5 bases). Germline-derived CDR1 and CDR2 are MNHNY and SVGAGI (reference sequence). The V gene lost 6 bases and the J gene lost 4 bases, with 10 bases spanning the gap. CDR3 length: 12 amino acids. CDR3 DNA sequence: TGTGCCAGCAGCGCTTCAGGGTACGAGCAGTACTTC. Amino acids: CASSASGYEQYF.

As DNA, the CDR3 is TGTGCTAGTGGTTTGGTACTGGGCGGTGGAGGGGAAAAACTGTTTTTT. This sequence encodes CASGLVLGGGGEKLFF. This chain joins TRBV12-5 and TRBJ1-4; D is uncertain. CDR3 size: 16 residues. Germline V CDR1 and CDR2: LGHNT, FRNRAP. V was cut by 0 bases and J by 8 bases, with 16 bases left in between.

The genes are TRBV19 and TRBJ1-2; D ambiguous. This CDR3 spans 14 amino acids. Between the trimmed V and J ends, which lost 6 bases and 2 bases, there was a span of 13 bases. CDR1 and CDR2 from the germline V gene are LNHDA and SQIVND (reference sequence). The CDR3 here is CASRKGKKNYGYTF. DNA for the CDR3: TGTGCCAGTAGGAAGGGCAAAAAGAACTATGGCTACACCTTC.

In DNA form, the CDR3 reads TGTGCCTGGACAGGTAGCCTCTTAACGGAGGGCTATGGCTACACCTTC. Translating gives CAWTGSLLTEGYGYTF. The chain is built from TRBV30 and TRBJ1-2; the D is unclear. This CDR3 contains 16 residues. Trimming pared 4 bases from V and 4 bases from J, leaving 22 bases between. Germline CDR1 and CDR2: GTSNPN and SVGIG (reference sequence).

This chain joins TRBV7-9 and TRBJ2-7; no firm D call. Germline CDR1 SEHNR, CDR2 FQNEAQ (reference sequence). Trimming removed 4 bases from V and 0 bases from J, with 10 bases in between. This CDR3 has 14 amino acids. CDR3 DNA: TGTGCCAGCAGCTCATACACCATCTCCTACGAGCAGTACTTC. It yields the protein CASSSYTISYEQYF.

The chain couples TRBV7-2 to TRBJ2-2, with 14 bases fitting TRBD2. The CDR3 runs to 17 residues. Germline-derived CDR1 and CDR2 are SGHTA and FQGNSA. Germline trimming cut 6 bases from V and 7 bases from J; bases unmatched to any gene: 10. DNA for the CDR3: TGTGCCAGCAGGGGCAGACTAGCGGGGGGGCCCATCGGGGAGCTGTTTTTT. It encodes CASRGRLAGGPIGELFF. Full variable domain (missing parts from reference TRBV7-2 and TRBJ2-2): GAGVSQSPSNKVTEKGKDVELRCDPISGHTALYWYRQSLGQGLEFLIYFQGNSAPDKSGLPSDRFSAERTGGSVSTLTIQRTQQEDSAVYLCASRGRLAGGPIGELFFGEGSRLTVL.

J is TRBJ2-1 and V is TRBV10-3; TRBD1 or TRBD2 may be the D gene (5 bases each). V was cut by 9 bases and J by 12 bases, with 12 bases left in between. CDR1 is ENHRY, CDR2 SYGVKD, per germline. The CDR3 runs 10 residues. The CDR3 loop reads CAMGVKGQFF. The CDR3 DNA reads TGTGCCATGGGGGTTAAGGGGCAGTTCTTC.

The rearrangement uses TRBV7-8 and TRBJ2-7, with 14 bases matching TRBD2. Per germline, CDR1 SGHVS and CDR2 FQNEAQ. After removal of 3 bases from V and 4 bases from J, the junction contained 11 bases not matched to a gene. The CDR3 has 18 amino acids. The CDR3 DNA follows: TGTGCCAGCAGCTTTCGACTAGCGGGGGGGCTAACACTGTACGAGCAGTACTTC. This encodes CASSFRLAGGLTLYEQYF.

This sequence joins TRBV30 and TRBJ2-3; 9 nucleotides match TRBD1. CDR1 and CDR2 from the germline V gene are GTSNPN and SVGIG (reference sequence). CDR3 length: 17 amino acids. The V gene end was trimmed by 3 bases and the J gene end by 4 bases; junction bases not matched to a gene: 14. CDR3 sequence reads: CAWSITGGSGRADTQYF. DNA of the CDR3: TGTGCCTGGAGCATTACAGGGGGCTCAGGCAGGGCAGATACGCAGTATTTT.

The chain couples TRBV7-2 to TRBJ2-5, with D perhaps matching TRBD1 (5 bases). The CDR3 consists of 12 residues. CDR1 is SGHTA and CDR2 is FQGNSA in the germline V gene. V was cut by 8 bases and J by 5 bases, with 12 bases left in between. The DNA for the CDR3 is TGTGCCAGCTCCGCTCACAGGGAGACCCAGTACTTC. This encodes CASSAHRETQYF.

The genes are TRBV30 and TRBJ1-6, with D maybe TRBD1 (6 bases). The CDR3 is 15 amino acids. In germline, CDR1 is GTSNPN, CDR2 SVGIG (reference sequence). V lost 6 bases to trimming and J lost 7 bases, with 19 bases between them. The CDR3 sequence is CACIYRVGWNSPLHF. In DNA form, the CDR3 reads TGTGCCTGCATATACAGGGTTGGGTGGAATTCACCCCTCCACTTT. Drawing the rest from reference TRBV30 and TRBJ1-6, the complete variable domain is SQTIHQWPATLVQPVGSPLSLECTVEGTSNPNLYWYRQAAGRGLQLLFYSVGIGQISSEVPQNLSASRPQDRQFILSSKKLLLSDSGFYLCACIYRVGWNSPLHFGNGTRLTVT.

This clone was observed a handful of times. The J gene is TRBJ1-1, the V gene TRBV4-3; D is perhaps TRBD1 (5 bases). The CDR3 loop spans 18 amino acids. Looked up from germline, CDR1 is LGHNA and CDR2 is YSLEER. Trimming left V 4 bases short and J 1 base short, with 22 bases between. DNA for the CDR3: TGCGCCAGCAGCCGCCAAGAGAGGGGCCCGGTTCCGAACACTGAAGCTTTCTTT. Its translation: CASSRQERGPVPNTEAFF.